Listed below are T cell receptor beta chains from one sample, sequenced in a study of radiation and T cells in renal cell carcinoma. Only in-frame clones appear in the TCRdb table, and some are missing; sequencing was by immunoSEQ multiplex PCR. The sample has 150,000 or so clones, about nine tenths seen once; the top ten hold 4.1%. Here the sequenced sample was blood, taken from a patient whose treatment included radiotherapy and nephrectomy. The receptor set was obtained from a woman between 65 and 79 years old with renal cell carcinoma. Both conserved end residues are part of each CDR3. D genes are given only for firm matches. Only some rows state a clone size, as once, few, many or a class for expanded clones.

J | V | size | D | CDR3 | DNA
TRBJ2-4 | TRBV5-5 | - | - | CASAPGTDIQYF | TGTGCCAGCGCCCCCGGGACGGACATTCAGTACTTC
TRBJ2-7 | TRBV19 | - | - | CASSLGGQSYEQYF | TGTGCCAGTAGTCTCGGGGGGCAATCCTACGAGCAGTACTTC
TRBJ1-2 | TRBV5-4 | once | TRBD1 | CASSPGQGRNYGYTF | TGTGCCAGCAGCCCAGGACAGGGGCGGAACTATGGCTACACCTTC
TRBJ1-1 | TRBV5-1 | - | TRBD1 | CASSLDRGEAFF | TGCGCCAGCAGCCTGGACAGGGGGGAAGCTTTCTTT
TRBJ2-3 | TRBV30 | once | TRBD2 | CAWSVPAGGTDTQYF | TGTGCCTGGAGTGTACCAGCGGGGGGCACAGATACGCAGTATTTT
TRBJ2-5 | TRBV4-2 | - | TRBD2 | CASSPPTASGEETQYF | TGTGCCAGCAGCCCCCCCACAGCTAGCGGAGAAGAGACCCAGTACTTC
TRBJ1-5 | TRBV30 | - | - | CAWSVAGRINQPQHF | TGTGCCTGGAGTGTGGCGGGCCGCATCAATCAGCCCCAGCATTTT
TRBJ2-7 | TRBV6-1 | - | - | CASSEDWYYEQYF | TGTGCCAGCAGTGAAGACTGGTACTACGAGCAGTACTTC
TRBJ1-2 | TRBV19 | - | - | CASSIDRSGYGYTF | TGTGCCAGTAGTATAGACAGGAGCGGCTATGGCTACACCTTC
TRBJ1-6 | TRBV7-8 | few | - | CASRQGHPWNSPLHF | TGTGCCAGCAGACAGGGCCACCCATGGAATTCACCCCTCCACTTT
TRBJ2-3 | TRBV9 | - | - | CASSVGGSTDTQYF | TGTGCCAGCAGCGTAGGGGGAAGCACAGATACGCAGTATTTT
TRBJ1-1 | TRBV19 | - | - | CASSISASEAFF | TGTGCCAGTAGTATATCAGCTTCTGAAGCTTTCTTT
TRBJ2-2 | TRBV5-1 | - | TRBD2 | CASSPGVLAGGYDTGELFF | TGCGCCAGCAGTCCTGGTGTGCTAGCGGGGGGATACGACACCGGGGAGCTGTTTTTT
TRBJ1-1 | TRBV18 | few | TRBD1 | CASSQPRGQGRNTEAFF | TGTGCCAGCTCACAACCACGCGGACAGGGCCGGAACACTGAAGCTTTCTTT
TRBJ2-7 | TRBV19 | - | TRBD2 | CASSTPSGGREQYF | TGTGCCAGTAGTACCCCTAGCGGGGGGCGCGAGCAGTACTTC
TRBJ2-1 | TRBV5-1 | - | - | CASSLGPYSYNEQFF | TGCGCCAGCAGCTTGGGACCTTACTCCTACAATGAGCAGTTCTTC
TRBJ2-2 | TRBV5-4 | once | TRBD2 | CASSLVASGGGELFF | TGTGCCAGCAGCTTGGTGGCTAGCGGTGGCGGGGAGCTGTTTTTT
TRBJ1-2 | TRBV18 | - | TRBD1 | CASSPPDRAEGYTF | TGTGCCAGCTCACCACCGGACAGGGCCGAAGGCTACACCTTC
TRBJ1-5 | TRBV4-1 | - | - | CASSQLDTVDQPQHF | TGCGCCAGCAGCCAACTGGACACGGTTGATCAGCCCCAGCATTTT
TRBJ1-2 | TRBV18 | - | TRBD1 | CASSLRSGQGESNGYTF | TGTGCCAGCTCATTAAGATCTGGACAGGGGGAATCTAATGGCTACACCTTC
TRBJ2-5 | TRBV4-3 | - | TRBD2 | CASSQDRRTGGQETQYF | TGCGCCAGCAGCCAAGATAGGAGGACGGGGGGTCAAGAGACCCAGTACTTC
TRBJ1-6 | TRBV6-1 | - | - | CASSESGPRDSPLHF | TGTGCCAGCAGTGAAAGCGGGCCCCGGGATTCACCCCTCCACTTT
TRBJ2-2 | TRBV9 | - | TRBD2 | CASSVAPRGGTGELFF | TGTGCCAGCAGCGTAGCCCCCCGGGGGGGCACCGGGGAGCTGTTTTTT
TRBJ2-5 | TRBV5-1 | - | - | CASSLVEGLETQYF | TGCGCCAGCAGCTTGGTGGAGGGGTTGGAGACCCAGTACTTC
TRBJ1-1 | TRBV19 | - | TRBD1 | CASSIGPRGKTEAFF | TGTGCCAGTAGTATCGGGCCCAGGGGGAAGACTGAAGCTTTCTTT
TRBJ1-1 | TRBV5-1 | - | TRBD1 | CASRGQVSNMNTEAFF | TGCGCCAGCAGGGGACAGGTTTCAAACATGAACACTGAAGCTTTCTTT
TRBJ2-1 | TRBV9 | - | TRBD2 | CASTRGLAGDNEQFF | TGTGCCAGCACCAGAGGACTAGCGGGGGACAATGAGCAGTTCTTC
TRBJ2-7 | TRBV6-5 | - | TRBD2 | CASSYSTGGAYEQYF | TGTGCCAGCAGTTACTCAACGGGGGGTGCCTACGAGCAGTACTTC
TRBJ2-5 | TRBV7-2 | - | - | CASSLEERYQETQYF | TGTGCCAGCAGCTTAGAGGAGCGATACCAAGAGACCCAGTACTTC
TRBJ2-5 | TRBV5-4 | - | TRBD2 | CASSDAGGQETQYF | TGTGCCAGCAGTGACGCGGGGGGCCAAGAGACCCAGTACTTC
TRBJ2-3 | TRBV9 | - | TRBD2 | CASSVATSSGGPFSTDTQYF | TGTGCCAGCAGCGTAGCTACGTCTAGCGGGGGCCCCTTTAGCACAGATACGCAGTATTTT
TRBJ2-7 | TRBV9 | - | - | CASSVGGLTYEQYF | TGTGCCAGCAGCGTCGGCGGGCTTACCTACGAGCAGTACTTC
TRBJ1-1 | TRBV5-6 | - | TRBD1 | CASSLTGGDTEAFF | TGTGCCAGCAGCTTGACAGGGGGGGACACTGAAGCTTTCTTT
TRBJ2-5 | TRBV5-1 | - | TRBD1 | CASSFGTGQETQYF | TGCGCCAGCAGCTTTGGGACAGGGCAAGAGACCCAGTACTTC
TRBJ2-5 | TRBV7-2 | - | - | CASSQAHDGGVETQYF | TGTGCCAGCAGCCAAGCTCACGACGGGGGTGTGGAGACCCAGTACTTC
TRBJ2-3 | TRBV19 | - | TRBD1 | CASRLQGPITDTQYF | TGTGCCAGTAGGCTACAGGGGCCCATCACAGATACGCAGTATTTT
TRBJ2-3 | TRBV5-4 | - | TRBD2 | CASSSGTRVSGDTQYF | TGTGCCAGCAGCTCCGGGACTAGGGTTTCTGGAGATACGCAGTATTTT
TRBJ2-5 | TRBV4-1 | - | - | CASSQALLETQYF | TGCGCCAGCAGCCAAGCCCTCCTCGAGACCCAGTACTTC
TRBJ1-1 | TRBV19 | - | TRBD1 | CASRTGGGLKNTEAFF | TGTGCCAGTAGAACAGGGGGGGGGTTGAAAAACACTGAAGCTTTCTTT
TRBJ1-4 | TRBV19 | - | TRBD1 | CASSAAGQGIANEKLFF | TGTGCCAGTAGCGCAGCGGGACAGGGGATTGCTAATGAAAAACTGTTTTTT
TRBJ1-2 | TRBV27 | - | - | CASSSGRGYGYTF | TGTGCCAGCAGTTCAGGGAGGGGCTATGGCTACACCTTC
TRBJ2-7 | TRBV7-2 | - | TRBD2 | CASSSAGDRYYVEQYF | TGTGCCAGCAGCTCCGCGGGGGACCGGTACTACGTTGAGCAGTACTTC